This T cell receptor (beta chain) was identified during a study of OX40 agonist ivuxolimab in advanced cancers. Study-level information: A diagnosis of hepatocellular carcinoma, melanoma, renal cell or head and neck cancer was present in dose-escalation patients. Having had anti-PD-1, anti-PD-L1 or anti-CTLA-4 therapy before was allowed, and approximately 40% had some.

Trimming stripped 1 base from V and 2 bases from J, with 12 bases between. The CDR3 runs 16 residues. CDR1 SGHTA and CDR2 FQGNSA come from the germline V gene. Data came from immunoSEQ multiplex PCR; TCRdb stores just in-frame clones and leaves some out. The sample contains 55,000 to 75,000 clones, 85% of which appear only once. This sample comprised CD4+ or CD8+ T cells sorted from blood, obtained in a trial of the OX40 agonist ivuxolimab. This TCR was recovered from an adult with an advanced solid tumor such as melanoma, head and neck, liver or kidney cancer. This chain joins TRBV7-2 and TRBJ2-1, with TRBD1 as a possible D gene (6 bases). The DNA of the CDR3 is TGTGCCAGCAGCTTAGATCAGGGGACCGCCTACAATGAGCAGTTCTTC. Translation: CASSLDQGTAYNEQFF.